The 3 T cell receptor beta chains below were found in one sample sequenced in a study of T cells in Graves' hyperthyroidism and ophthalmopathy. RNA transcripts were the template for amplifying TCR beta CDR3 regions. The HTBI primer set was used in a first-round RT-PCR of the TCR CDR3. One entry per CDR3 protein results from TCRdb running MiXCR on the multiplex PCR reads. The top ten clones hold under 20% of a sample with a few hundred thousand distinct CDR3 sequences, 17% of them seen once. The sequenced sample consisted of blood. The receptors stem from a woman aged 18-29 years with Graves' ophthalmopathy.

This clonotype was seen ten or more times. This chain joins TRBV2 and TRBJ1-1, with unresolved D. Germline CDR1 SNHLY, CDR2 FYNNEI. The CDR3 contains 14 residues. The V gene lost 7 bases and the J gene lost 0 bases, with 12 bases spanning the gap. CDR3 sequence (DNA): TGTGCCAGCACCTCTAATCGGTTGAACACTGAAGCTTTCTTT. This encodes CASTSNRLNTEAFF.

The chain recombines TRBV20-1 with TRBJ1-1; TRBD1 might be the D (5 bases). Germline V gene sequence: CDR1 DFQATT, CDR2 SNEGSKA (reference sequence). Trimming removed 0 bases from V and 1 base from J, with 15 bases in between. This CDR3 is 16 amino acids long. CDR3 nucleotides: TGCAGTGCTAGAGATGGAAGCCGGGGGGAGAACACTGAAGCTTTCTTT. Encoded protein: CSARDGSRGENTEAFF.

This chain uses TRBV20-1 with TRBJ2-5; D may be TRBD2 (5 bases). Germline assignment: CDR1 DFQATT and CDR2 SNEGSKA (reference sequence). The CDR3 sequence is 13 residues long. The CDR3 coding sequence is TGCAGCGTTCGGCTGGCGGGTCCAGAGACCCAGTACTTC. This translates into CSVRLAGPETQYF.